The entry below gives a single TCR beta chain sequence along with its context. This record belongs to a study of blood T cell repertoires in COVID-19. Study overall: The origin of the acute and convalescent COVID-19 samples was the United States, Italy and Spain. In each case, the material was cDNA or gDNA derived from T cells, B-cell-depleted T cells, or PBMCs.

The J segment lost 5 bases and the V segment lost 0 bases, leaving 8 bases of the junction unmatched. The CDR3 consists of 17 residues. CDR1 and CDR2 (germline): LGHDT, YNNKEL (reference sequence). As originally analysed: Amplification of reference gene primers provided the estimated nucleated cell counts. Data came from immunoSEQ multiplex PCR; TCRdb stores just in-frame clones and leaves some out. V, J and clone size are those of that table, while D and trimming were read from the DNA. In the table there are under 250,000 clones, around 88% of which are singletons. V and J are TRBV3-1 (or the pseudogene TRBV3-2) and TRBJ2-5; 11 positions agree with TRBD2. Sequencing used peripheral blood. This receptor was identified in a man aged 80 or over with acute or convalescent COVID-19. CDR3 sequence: CASSQDKLAGADETQYF. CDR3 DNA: TGTGCCAGCAGCCAAGATAAACTAGCGGGAGCAGATGAGACCCAGTACTTC.